Sequencing of this T cell receptor (beta chain) was carried out in a study of blood T cells in healthy people across ages. This clonotype has only a few counts. Germline V gene sequence: CDR1 SEHNR, CDR2 FQNEAQ (reference sequence). Trimming cost V 6 bases and J 2 bases, with 13 bases left between them. The CDR3 extends over 14 amino acids. Combining a sample-barcoded 5' primer with a J-beta primer mix, a second PCR ran for roughly 7 to 11 cycles. From the 5' RACE reads, TCRdb called clonotypes with MiXCR, one entry per CDR3 protein. Among about 500,000 distinct CDR3 sequences, around 24% were seen once, and the ten largest hold roughly 9%. These data are also associated with another study on T cells of mothers and their children.

The clonotype was recovered from a boy younger than 18 in good health. Material: blood. V and J are TRBV7-9 and TRBJ2-5, with D possibly being TRBD2 (5 bases). The CDR3 spells CASSSPTTQETQYF. Written as DNA, the CDR3 is TGTGCCAGCAGTTCCCCGACTACACAAGAGACCCAGTACTTC.